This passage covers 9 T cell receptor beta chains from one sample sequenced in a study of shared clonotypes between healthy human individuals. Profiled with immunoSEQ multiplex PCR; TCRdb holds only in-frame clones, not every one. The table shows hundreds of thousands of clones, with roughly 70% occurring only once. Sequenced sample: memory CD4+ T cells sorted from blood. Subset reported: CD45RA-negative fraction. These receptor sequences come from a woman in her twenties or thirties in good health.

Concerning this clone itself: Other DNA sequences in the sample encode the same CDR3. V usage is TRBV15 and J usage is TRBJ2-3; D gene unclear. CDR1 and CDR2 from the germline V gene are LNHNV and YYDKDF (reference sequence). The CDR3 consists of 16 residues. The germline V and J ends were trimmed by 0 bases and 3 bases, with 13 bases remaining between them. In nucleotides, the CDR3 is TGTGCCACCAGCAGAGATGGGGTCATGGGAACAGATACGCAGTATTTT. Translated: CATSRDGVMGTDTQYF. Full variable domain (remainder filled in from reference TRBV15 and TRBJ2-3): DAMVIQNPRYQVTQFGKPVTLSCSQTLNHNVMYWYQQKSSQAPKLLFHYYDKDFNNEADTPDNFQSRRPNTSFCFLDIRSPGLGDTAMYLCATSRDGVMGTDTQYFGPGTRLTVL.

CDR3 coding DNA: TGTGCCAGCAGCTTGGCGGGCCTAGGGGGAGATACGCAGTATTTT. It yields the protein CASSLAGLGGDTQYF. This chain joins TRBV5-4 and TRBJ2-3; possibly TRBD1 for D (6 bases). The germline gives CDR1 SGHNT, CDR2 YYREEE (reference sequence). The length of the CDR3 is 15 residues. Trimming cost V 0 bases and J 5 bases, with 13 bases left between them.

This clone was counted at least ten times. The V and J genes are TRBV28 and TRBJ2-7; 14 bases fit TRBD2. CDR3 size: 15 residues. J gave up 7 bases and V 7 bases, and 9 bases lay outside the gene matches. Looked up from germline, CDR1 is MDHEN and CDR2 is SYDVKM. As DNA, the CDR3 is TGTGCCAGCACTGCCATGGGACTAGCGGGAGATGAGCAGTACTTC. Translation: CASTAMGLAGDEQYF.

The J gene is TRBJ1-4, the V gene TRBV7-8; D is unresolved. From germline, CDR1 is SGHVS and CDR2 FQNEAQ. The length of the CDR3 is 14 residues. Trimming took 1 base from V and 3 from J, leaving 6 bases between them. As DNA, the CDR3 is TGTGCCAGCAGCTTAGTGGGATCTAATGAAAAACTGTTTTTT. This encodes CASSLVGSNEKLFF.

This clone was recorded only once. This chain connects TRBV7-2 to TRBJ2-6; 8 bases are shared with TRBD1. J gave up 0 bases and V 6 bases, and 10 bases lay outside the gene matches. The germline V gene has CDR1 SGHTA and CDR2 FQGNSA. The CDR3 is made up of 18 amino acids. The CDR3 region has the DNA TGTGCCAGCAGTCTGACGACAGGGGTCCTCTCTGGGGCCAACGTCCTGACTTTC. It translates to CASSLTTGVLSGANVLTF.

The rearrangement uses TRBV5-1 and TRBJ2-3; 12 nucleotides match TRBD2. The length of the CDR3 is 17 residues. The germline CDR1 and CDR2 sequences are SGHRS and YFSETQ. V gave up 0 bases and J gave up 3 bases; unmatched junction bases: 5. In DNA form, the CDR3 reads TGCGCCAGCAGCTTGGCCCTACTAGCGGGAGGAACAGATACGCAGTATTTT. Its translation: CASSLALLAGGTDTQYF. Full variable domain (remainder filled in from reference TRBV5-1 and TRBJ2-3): KAGVTQTPRYLIKTRGQQVTLSCSPISGHRSVSWYQQTPGQGLQFLFEYFSETQRNKGNFPGRFSGRQFSNSRSEMNVSTLELGDSALYLCASSLALLAGGTDTQYFGPGTRLTVL.

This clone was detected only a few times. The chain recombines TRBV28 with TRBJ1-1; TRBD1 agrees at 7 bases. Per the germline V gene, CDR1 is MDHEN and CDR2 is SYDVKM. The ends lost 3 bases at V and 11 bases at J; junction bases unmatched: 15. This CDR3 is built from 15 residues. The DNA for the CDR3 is TGTGCCAGCAGTTTGGGGGACAGACGCCTCGACTCGGCTTTCTTT. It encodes CASSLGDRRLDSAFF.

The CDR3 bases are TGTGCCACCTCAAGGACAATTTCCTACGAGCAGTACTTC. Translation: CATSRTISYEQYF. The V gene is TRBV2, the J gene TRBJ2-7; a possible D gene is TRBD1 (5 bases). Germline lookup yields CDR1 SNHLY and CDR2 FYNNEI. CDR3 length: 13 amino acids. The V end was cut by 10 bases, the J end by 1 base, with 14 bases between.

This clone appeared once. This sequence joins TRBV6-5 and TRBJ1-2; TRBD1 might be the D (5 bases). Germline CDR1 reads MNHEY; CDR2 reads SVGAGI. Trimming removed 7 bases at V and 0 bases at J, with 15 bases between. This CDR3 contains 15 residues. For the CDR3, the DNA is TGTGCCAGCACCCAACCTGACAGAGCTAACTATGGCTACACCTTC. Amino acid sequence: CASTQPDRANYGYTF.